These T cell receptor beta chains were read from a single sample in a study of T cell responses to AZD1222 COVID-19 vaccine. The protocol was immunoSEQ multiplex PCR, while the TCRdb copy is restricted to in-frame clones and leaves out a portion. The sample lists more than 30,000 clones, 85% to 90% occurring once. Specimen: peripheral blood, collected 28 days after the second AZD1222 dose. These receptors were obtained from an adult who received the AZD1222 COVID-19 vaccine. CDR3s include the opening cysteine and the closing phenylalanine or tryptophan.

J gene: TRBJ2-5; V gene: TRBV19; CDR3 protein: CASSTGTGAETQYF
J gene: TRBJ1-5; V gene: TRBV2; CDR3 protein: CASSERWVSEGQHF
J gene: TRBJ2-1; V gene: TRBV5-4; CDR3 protein: CASSLAVTSSYNEQFF
J gene: TRBJ2-1; V gene: TRBV25-1; CDR3 protein: CASSDPGDYNEQFF
J gene: TRBJ2-2; V gene: TRBV18; CDR3 protein: CASSPRGAGELFF
J gene: TRBJ2-3; V gene: TRBV19; CDR3 protein: CASSMIPRGYGTDTQYF
J gene: TRBJ2-7; V gene: TRBV18; CDR3 protein: CASSPPGQSYEQYF
J gene: TRBJ1-1; V gene: TRBV5-4; CDR3 protein: CASSTRGGGFEAFF
J gene: TRBJ2-2; V gene: TRBV9; CDR3 protein: CASSHSVEPPLTRGGELFF
J gene: TRBJ1-4; V gene: TRBV29-1; CDR3 protein: CSASVSSREKLFF
J gene: TRBJ2-5; V gene: TRBV7-2; CDR3 protein: CASSSPSGQGETQYF
J gene: TRBJ1-4; V gene: TRBV11-3; CDR3 protein: CARVGPRQHEKLFF
J gene: TRBJ2-5; V gene: TRBV6-2/TRBV6-3; CDR3 protein: CASSYGASGETQYF
J gene: TRBJ1-4; V gene: TRBV5-4; CDR3 protein: CASSGRTGANEKLFF
J gene: TRBJ2-2; V gene: TRBV24-1; CDR3 protein: CATSWTNTGELFF
J gene: TRBJ1-2; V gene: TRBV6-5; CDR3 protein: CASSYEGSANYGYTF
J gene: TRBJ2-5; V gene: TRBV19; CDR3 protein: CASSAFVRAAGETQYF
J gene: TRBJ2-1; V gene: TRBV5-6; CDR3 protein: CASSWGLAGGDSYNEQFF
J gene: TRBJ1-2; V gene: TRBV5-1; CDR3 protein: CASSLEEELGYGYTF
J gene: TRBJ2-2; V gene: TRBV7-3; CDR3 protein: CASSQQNTGELFF